This is a list of T cell receptor beta chains from one sample in a study of cytomegalovirus exposure and HLA in healthy donors. Sequencing was performed with immunoSEQ multiplex PCR; in TCRdb, only in-frame clones are kept and a portion is missing. This table holds about 140,000 clones, roughly 80% found once. The specimen sequenced was PBMCs. The receptor source for this set is a female donor in good health and CMV-seronegative. Both conserved end residues are part of each CDR3. D genes are given only for firm matches. Size is omitted from some rows. Given values are once, few, many or a class for expanded clones.

TRBJ2-5 | - | TRBV6-5 | - | TGTGCCAGCAGCCCGGGACAATTCCAAGAGACCCAGTACTTC | CASSPGQFQETQYF
TRBJ2-7 | - | TRBV15 | - | TGTGCCACCCGACGGGGTAAGGCCGGTGGTGGCGACGAGCAGTACTTC | CATRRGKAGGGDEQYF
TRBJ1-1 | - | TRBV18 | TRBD1 | TGTGCCAGCTCACCGTCAGGGACAGCAATGAACACTGAAGCTTTCTTT | CASSPSGTAMNTEAFF
TRBJ2-5 | - | TRBV2 | TRBD2 | TGTGCCAGCACTACACTAGCGCTCCAAGAGACCCAGTACTTC | CASTTLALQETQYF
TRBJ2-1 | - | TRBV2 | - | TGTGCCAGCAGTGATACGGTGGTTAGTAATGAGCAGTTCTTC | CASSDTVVSNEQFF
TRBJ2-7 | - | TRBV27 | - | TGTGCCAGCAGTTTATATGTAGGGGACTCCTACGAGCAGTACTTC | CASSLYVGDSYEQYF
TRBJ1-5 | - | TRBV15 | - | TGTGCCACCAGCGACACAGGGAACAGCAATCAGCCCCAGCATTTT | CATSDTGNSNQPQHF
TRBJ2-3 | - | TRBV6-6 | - | TGTGCCAGCACCTGGCAGGGAAGCACAGATACGCAGTATTTT | CASTWQGSTDTQYF
TRBJ2-3 | - | TRBV28 | - | TGTGCCAGCACCCTACCTCGGACAGGCACAGATACGCAGTATTTT | CASTLPRTGTDTQYF
TRBJ2-3 | - | TRBV5-1 | TRBD2 | TGCGCCAGCAGCAGGGGGACTAGTCTCACTAGCACAGATACGCAGTATTTT | CASSRGTSLTSTDTQYF
TRBJ2-7 | few | TRBV27 | - | - | CASSSSGYEQYF
TRBJ2-7 | - | TRBV27 | TRBD1 | TGTGCCAGCAGTTGGTCAGGGGGCTCTTTCTACGAGCAGTACTTC | CASSWSGGSFYEQYF
TRBJ2-7 | - | TRBV7-9 | - | TGTGCCAGCAGCTCAACTCAAGGACTGCCCTACGAGCAGTACTTC | CASSSTQGLPYEQYF
TRBJ2-7 | - | TRBV19 | TRBD1 | TGTGCCAGTAGTGCCCCCGGGACAGGGCTTCCCTACGAGCAGTACTTC | CASSAPGTGLPYEQYF
TRBJ1-3 | - | TRBV5-6 | - | TGTGCCAGCAGCTTGAGGGGCCCTTCTGGAAACACCATATATTTT | CASSLRGPSGNTIYF
TRBJ2-5 | - | TRBV9 | TRBD1 | TGTGCCAGCAGCTTGGGACAGGGGGAGACCCAGTACTTC | CASSLGQGETQYF
TRBJ2-4 | - | TRBV5-1 | TRBD2 | TGCGCCAGTTCCCTGGAGCGGGGCAAAAACATTCAGTACTTC | CASSLERGKNIQYF
TRBJ1-2 | - | TRBV19 | - | TGTGCCAGTAGTCCAGGTCCTAACTATGGCTACACCTTC | CASSPGPNYGYTF
TRBJ2-1 | - | TRBV19 | - | TGTGCCAGTAGTAGGGACTTGTACAATGAGCAGTTCTTC | CASSRDLYNEQFF
TRBJ2-3 | - | TRBV7-2 | TRBD2 | TGTGCCAGCAGCCCGACATCGGTATCAGGACTAGCGGGCACAGATACGCAGTATTTT | CASSPTSVSGLAGTDTQYF
TRBJ2-3 | once | TRBV5-1 | - | TGCGCCAGCAGCTTGGCCCAGTCCACAGATACGCAGTATTTT | CASSLAQSTDTQYF
TRBJ2-7 | - | TRBV5-1 | TRBD1 | TGCGCCAGCAGTGGGACAGGGAGCTACGAGCAGTACTTC | CASSGTGSYEQYF
TRBJ2-5 | - | TRBV5-1 | TRBD2 | TGCGCCAGCAGCTTAACTGGACTAGCGGGAGCGTGGGAGACCCAGTACTTC | CASSLTGLAGAWETQYF
TRBJ2-7 | - | TRBV2 | TRBD2 | TGTGCCAGCAGTGCCCGACTAGCGGGAGGCTACGAGCAGTACTTC | CASSARLAGGYEQYF
TRBJ2-3 | - | TRBV4-1 | - | TGCGCCAGCAGCCAAGACAGGATAATCACAGATACGCAGTATTTT | CASSQDRIITDTQYF
TRBJ2-7 | - | TRBV7-2 | TRBD1 | TGTGCCAGCAGCGGACAGGGCCGGGAGCAGTACTTC | CASSGQGREQYF
TRBJ2-7 | - | TRBV29-1 | TRBD2 | TGCAGCGTTACGGGACCGGGAGGGGAGCAGTACTTC | CSVTGPGGEQYF
TRBJ1-6 | - | TRBV2 | TRBD1 | TGTGCCAGCAGTGAACGGACAGGGGTGCGTTCACCCCTCCACTTT | CASSERTGVRSPLHF
TRBJ2-1 | - | TRBV18 | TRBD2 | TGTGCCAGCTCCTTCAGCGGGAGGGCCTACAATGAGCAGTTCTTC | CASSFSGRAYNEQFF
TRBJ1-1 | - | TRBV20-1 | - | TGCAGTTCGAGGGAGAACACTGAAGCTTTCTTT | CSSRENTEAFF
TRBJ2-7 | - | TRBV18 | TRBD2 | TGTGCCAGCTCACCATCTCTAGGACTAGCGGTCTCCTACGAGCAGTACTTC | CASSPSLGLAVSYEQYF
TRBJ2-7 | - | TRBV5-1 | - | TGCGCCAGCAGATCTGTATATTTGCGGTCCGACTCCTACGAGCAGTACTTC | CASRSVYLRSDSYEQYF
TRBJ2-7 | few | TRBV19 | - | TGTGCCACACAGACAGAGAACTCCTACGAGCAGTACTTC | CATQTENSYEQYF
TRBJ2-7 | once | TRBV29-1 | TRBD1 | TGCAGCGGCGGACAGGGAAGCTACGAGCAGTACTTC | CSGGQGSYEQYF
TRBJ1-1 | - | TRBV5-1 | - | TGCGCCAGCAGCTTGGAAATGACACTGAACACTGAAGCTTTCTTT | CASSLEMTLNTEAFF
TRBJ1-2 | - | TRBV7-2 | TRBD1 | TGTGCCAGCAGCTTAAACCAGGGGGCAAGTGGCTACACCTTC | CASSLNQGASGYTF
TRBJ1-2 | few | TRBV14 | - | TGTGCCAGCAGCCACAGGGGAGTAGAGAGCGGCTACACCTTC | CASSHRGVESGYTF
TRBJ1-5 | - | TRBV28 | - | TGTGCCAGCACCTTGTGGGTCAGGGAGGGTCAGCCCCAGCATTTT | CASTLWVREGQPQHF
TRBJ2-1 | - | TRBV28 | TRBD1 | TGTGCCAGCAGCTTAGACAGGGCTAGCTCCTACAATGAGCAGTTCTTC | CASSLDRASSYNEQFF
TRBJ2-7 | - | TRBV9 | TRBD1 | TGTGCCAGCAGCGTAGAGGGGACAGCATGGTACGAGCAGTACTTC | CASSVEGTAWYEQYF
TRBJ2-5 | - | TRBV6-5 | - | TGTGCCACCTCTCGGGTCAGACAAGAGACCCAGTACTTC | CATSRVRQETQYF
TRBJ1-5 | - | TRBV30 | - | TGTGCCTGGAGTGGCCAGAGCAATCAGCCCCAGCATTTT | CAWSGQSNQPQHF
TRBJ2-7 | - | TRBV6-5 | TRBD2 | TGTGCCAGCAGGCCGACTAGCGGCACCTACGAGCAGTACTTC | CASRPTSGTYEQYF
TRBJ1-5 | - | TRBV19 | TRBD1 | TGTGCCAGTACGGGACAGCCACTTTATAGCAATCAGCCCCAGCATTTT | CASTGQPLYSNQPQHF
TRBJ2-7 | - | TRBV4-1 | TRBD2 | TGCGCCAGCAGCCCCCCCGAAGGAGCGGGAGGGCCGACCAACGAGCAGTACTTC | CASSPPEGAGGPTNEQYF
TRBJ1-2 | - | TRBV5-6 | TRBD1 | TGTGCCAGCAGCTTCGGGACAGGGGGCGTCGATGGCTACACCTTC | CASSFGTGGVDGYTF
TRBJ1-1 | - | TRBV11-2 | TRBD1 | TGTGCCAGCAGCCGGACAGGGGGATTGGTGAACACTGAAGCTTTCTTT | CASSRTGGLVNTEAFF
TRBJ1-1 | - | TRBV7-9 | - | TGTGCCAGCAGCTCCCGGGGTCCAACGAACACTGAAGCTTTCTTT | CASSSRGPTNTEAFF
TRBJ2-7 | - | TRBV25-1 | TRBD2 | TGTGCCAGCAGTGAATCAGGGCTAGCGGGAGCCCACGAGCAGTACTTC | CASSESGLAGAHEQYF
TRBJ2-1 | - | TRBV2 | TRBD1 | TGTGCCAGCAGAGGCCTGGACAGGCCCTACAATGAGCAGTTCTTC | CASRGLDRPYNEQFF
TRBJ1-5 | - | TRBV6-5 | TRBD1 | TGTGCCAGCAGTTGGGACAGTAGGAATCAGCCCCAGCATTTT | CASSWDSRNQPQHF
TRBJ1-2 | - | TRBV29-1 | TRBD1 | TGCAGCGCCGAAGGGGGACAGGGGGCGGGCGGCTACACCTTC | CSAEGGQGAGGYTF
TRBJ2-5 | - | TRBV27 | - | TGTGCCAGCAGTTTATTTCCGCGGACACAAGAGACCCAGTACTTC | CASSLFPRTQETQYF
TRBJ2-4 | - | TRBV19 | TRBD2 | TGTGCCAGTAGTACGAGCGGGAGTTACATTCAGTACTTC | CASSTSGSYIQYF
TRBJ2-1 | - | TRBV5-4 | - | TGTGCCAGCAGCTGGAGGGGGGGGTCCTACAATGAGCAGTTCTTC | CASSWRGGSYNEQFF
TRBJ2-6 | few | TRBV27 | TRBD1 | TGTGCCAGCAGTTCCCGGACAGGGGGCCACGCTGGGGCCAACGTCCTGACTTTC | CASSSRTGGHAGANVLTF